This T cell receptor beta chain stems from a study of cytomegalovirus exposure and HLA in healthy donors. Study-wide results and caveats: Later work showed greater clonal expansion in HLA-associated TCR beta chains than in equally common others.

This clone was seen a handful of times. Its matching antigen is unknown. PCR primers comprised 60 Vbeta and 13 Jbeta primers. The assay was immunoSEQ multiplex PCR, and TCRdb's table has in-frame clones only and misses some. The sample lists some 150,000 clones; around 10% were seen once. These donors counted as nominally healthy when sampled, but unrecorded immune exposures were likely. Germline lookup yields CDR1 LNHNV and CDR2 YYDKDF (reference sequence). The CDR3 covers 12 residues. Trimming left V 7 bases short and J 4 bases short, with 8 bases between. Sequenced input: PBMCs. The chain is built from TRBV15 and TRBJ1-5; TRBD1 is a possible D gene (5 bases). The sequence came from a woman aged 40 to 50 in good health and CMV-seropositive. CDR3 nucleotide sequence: TGTGCCACCACGGGGGGTAATCAGCCCCAGCATTTT. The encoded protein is CATTGGNQPQHF.